This T cell receptor beta chain is from a study of CD8 T cells in ankylosing spondylitis. Study-wide results and caveats: A TCR beta motif of several highly homologous variants seemed to mark ankylosing spondylitis blood.

TCRdb reprocessed the 5' RACE reads via MiXCR and lists one record per CDR3 protein. The sample consists of about 540,000 distinct CDR3 sequences, about 13% of them appearing once. On this clonotype: Its specificity is unknown.

CDR3 length equals 14 residues. The germline V and J ends were trimmed by 6 bases and 5 bases, with 16 bases remaining between them. Sequences were obtained from blood, either unsorted or a sorted T cell fraction (not recorded which). The rearrangement uses TRBV12-3 or TRBV12-4 and TRBJ2-5, with D perhaps assigned TRBD1 or TRBD2 (5 bases each). This sequence originates from a male donor with ankylosing spondylitis. CDR3: CASRETGGRETQYF. The CDR3 DNA sequence: TGTGCCAGCAGGGAAACAGGAGGAAGGGAGACCCAGTACTTC.